These 9 T cell receptor beta chains were all obtained from the same sample, sequenced in a study of post-analysis software for immune sequencing data. Their specific antigens are unknown. Study-wide findings and caveats: Four to six TRBV segments appeared more often in patients than in controls, and TRBV5-6, TRBV5-1 and TRBV20-1 were among these.

Tagging with unique molecular identifiers was a feature of the TCR beta cDNA libraries. TCRdb called the PCR reads again in MiXCR, with one record for every CDR3 protein. In the table there are 740,000 or so distinct CDR3 sequences, 53% of which are singletons. Sequencing input: blood. The receptors come from a girl between 5 and 17 years old with multiple sclerosis.

For this clonotype: With a much larger clone just one base away, this may be a read error. The V gene is TRBV12-3 or TRBV12-4, the J gene TRBJ2-3, with 8 bases identical to TRBD2. The CDR3 runs 16 residues. The CDR3 DNA reads TGTGCCAGCAGTTTAGGTCTAGCGGGCACCACAGATGCGCAGTATTTT. As protein: CASSLGLAGTTDAQYF.

The chain has TRBV5-1 and TRBJ1-1, with D hard to call. The CDR3 spans 13 residues. CDR1 is SGHRS and CDR2 is YFSETQ in the germline V gene. V dropped 0 bases and J dropped 4 bases, with 7 bases sitting between them. The CDR3 region is CASSLAPGTEAFF. The CDR3 bases are TGCGCCAGCAGCTTGGCCCCCGGCACTGAAGCTTTCTTT.

V usage is TRBV2 and J usage is TRBJ1-2; 8 nucleotides align to TRBD1. Germline V gene lookup returns CDR1 SNHLY and CDR2 FYNNEI. Trimming at V came to 2 bases and at J to 2 bases, leaving 10 bases not matched to a gene. CDR3 size: 17 residues. This CDR3 reads CASSEFLGQAANYGYTF. The DNA of the CDR3 is TGTGCCAGCAGTGAATTTTTGGGACAGGCGGCCAACTATGGCTACACCTTC.

J is TRBJ2-1 and V is TRBV12-3 or TRBV12-4, with D perhaps matching TRBD2 (6 bases). CDR3 length equals 13 residues. Trimming removed 6 bases at V and 7 bases at J, with 13 bases between. The DNA for the CDR3 is TGTGCCAGCAGGCGGGACCTAGGGAATGAGCAGTTCTTC. The encoded protein is CASRRDLGNEQFF.

The CDR3 reads CATTSGQGYNEQFF. The CDR3 coding sequence is TGTGCCACCACCAGCGGACAGGGGTACAATGAGCAGTTCTTC. V and J are TRBV10-3 and TRBJ2-1, with 9 positions matching TRBD1. Losses at the gene ends were 10 bases for V and 4 bases for J; bases not matched to a gene: 8. In germline, CDR1 is ENHRY, CDR2 SYGVKD. The CDR3 runs 14 residues.

The genes are TRBV6-6 and TRBJ2-1, with TRBD1 identical over 7 bases. The CDR3 length is 11 residues. In germline, CDR1 is MNHNY, CDR2 SVGAGI (reference sequence). Trimming took 6 bases from V and 9 from J; bases not matched to a gene: 2. The DNA for the CDR3 is TGTGCCAGCAGGGACAGGATTGAGCAGTTCTTC. Translated, it gives CASRDRIEQFF.

This clonotype appeared a few times. The chain employs TRBV4-1 and TRBJ2-3, with D possibly being TRBD2 (6 bases). Trimming removed 3 bases at V and 4 bases at J, with 11 bases between. The CDR3 extends over 14 amino acids. CDR1 MGHRA and CDR2 YSYEKL come from the germline V gene. This chain's CDR3 is CASSQGLRADTQYF. The CDR3 DNA is TGCGCCAGCAGCCAGGGACTGAGGGCAGATACGCAGTATTTT.

This clonotype was seen a single time. The V call is TRBV20-1, the J call TRBJ1-5; unclear D gene. Germline V gene sequence: CDR1 DFQATT, CDR2 SNEGSKA (reference sequence). The CDR3 is 15 residues long. Trimming removed 4 bases at V and 2 bases at J, with 15 bases between. The CDR3 region is CSAMKFQLGNQPQHF. The CDR3 bases are TGCAGTGCTATGAAGTTTCAGTTGGGCAATCAGCCCCAGCATTTT.

The chain links TRBV2 to TRBJ2-1; no firm D call. Per germline, CDR1 SNHLY and CDR2 FYNNEI. Trimming removed 4 bases from V and 3 bases from J, with 7 bases in between. This CDR3 is 13 amino acids long. CDR3 in amino acids: CASSVVLYNEQFF. Here the CDR3 DNA reads TGTGCCAGCAGTGTCGTTCTCTACAATGAGCAGTTCTTC.